The 11 T cell receptor beta chains listed next were all sequenced from one sample in a study of CD8+ T cells in alopecia areata (dated by TCRdb to 2017 to 2018). The sample's treatment or condition label, in plain terms: oral pan-JAK inhibitor, 5-10 mg twice daily. The library was obtained by the immunoSEQ multiplex PCR assay. To provide template for TCR sequencing, every sample had RNA extracted and reverse transcribed into cDNA. TCRdb provides this immuneACCESS table in a form limited to in-frame rearrangements. Some clones are lacking; in checked studies, under half of them reflect an unresolved V gene, and why the rest are absent is not known. This sample is represented by around 97,000 clones; just over 85% of them were singletons. Of the sample, over 8.5% falls within the top ten clones. The specimen comprised CD8+ T cells sorted from blood, sampled around week 34, from a patient treated with tofacitinib. All receptors derive from a human donor with alopecia areata.

The rearrangement uses TRBV6-1 and TRBJ2-1; D gene uncertain. Germline assignment: CDR1 MNHNS and CDR2 SASEGT. The CDR3 contains 15 residues. V lost 2 bases and J lost 3, with 11 bases in between. The CDR3, as DNA: TGTGCCAGCAGTGAATCCCAGGCGGTCTACAATGAGCAGTTCTTC. Its protein is CASSESQAVYNEQFF.

The chain joins TRBV6-5 to TRBJ2-3; D is ambiguous. Trimming shortened V by 4 bases and J by 4 bases, and 9 bases separated the two germline ends. The CDR3 spans 13 residues. CDR1 and CDR2 from the germline V gene are MNHEY and SVGAGI. CDR3 DNA sequence: TGTGCCAGCAGTTGGATGGGGTCAGATACGCAGTATTTT. This gives the protein CASSWMGSDTQYF.

V is TRBV7-9 and J is TRBJ2-6; perhaps TRBD1 as D (6 bases). The CDR3 extends over 18 amino acids. Germline-derived CDR1 and CDR2 are SEHNR and FQNEAQ (reference sequence). V lost 5 bases to trimming and J lost 1 base, with 18 bases between them. The CDR3 nucleotides read TGTGCCAGCAGCCAAACCGGGACACCATATTCTGGGGCCAACGTCCTGACTTTC. Amino acid sequence: CASSQTGTPYSGANVLTF. Full variable domain (rest looked up from reference TRBV7-9 and TRBJ2-6): DTGVSQNPRHKITKRGQNVTFRCDPISEHNRLYWYRQTLGQGPEFLTYFQNEAQLEKSRLLSDRFSAERPKGSFSTLEIQRTEQGDSAMYLCASSQTGTPYSGANVLTFGAGSRLTVL.

This clone was recorded once. The J gene is TRBJ2-7, the V gene TRBV11-2; TRBD1 matches 10 bases. Germline CDR1 and CDR2: SGHAT and FQNNGV. The junction had 3 bases not matched to a gene; V was cut back by 2 bases and J by 5 bases. The CDR3 is made up of 14 amino acids. Here the CDR3 reads CASSLRDRGDEQYF. Here the CDR3 DNA reads TGTGCCAGCAGCTTACGGGACAGGGGCGACGAGCAGTACTTC.

The chain uses TRBV7-6 and TRBJ2-3, with TRBD1 identical over 8 bases. The germline V gene has CDR1 SGHVS and CDR2 FNYEAQ. The CDR3 runs 15 residues. The junction had 3 bases not matched to a gene; V was cut back by 1 base and J by 3 bases. The CDR3, as DNA: TGTGCCAGCAGCTTAGGGACAGGGCTTACAGATACGCAGTATTTT. Amino acid sequence: CASSLGTGLTDTQYF.

This chain uses TRBV27 with TRBJ2-7; 8 bases map to TRBD1. The length of the CDR3 is 13 residues. The germline CDR1 and CDR2 sequences are MNHEY and SMNVEV (reference sequence). V shed 5 bases and J 6 bases; nucleotides not matched to a gene: 6. The CDR3 coding sequence is TGTGCCAGCAGTCACCCCAGGGGGCTCGAGCAGTACTTC. Translating gives CASSHPRGLEQYF.

The table lists this clone with a few counts. The chain employs TRBV5-1 and TRBJ2-7; D might be TRBD1 (6 bases). In germline, CDR1 is SGHRS, CDR2 YFSETQ. This CDR3 spans 14 amino acids. The germline V and J ends were trimmed by 4 bases and 3 bases, with 14 bases remaining between them. The CDR3 region has the DNA TGCGCCAGCAGCGCGACAGGAGGATTCTACGAGCAGTACTTC. It specifies CASSATGGFYEQYF.

V and J are TRBV25-1 and TRBJ2-7, with TRBD2 identical over 9 bases. Germline values: CDR1 MGHDK, CDR2 SYGVNS. This CDR3 comprises 12 residues. The ends lost 7 bases at V and 3 bases at J; junction bases unmatched: 1. CDR3 nucleotides: TGTGCCAGCAAAGCGGGGGGCTACGAGCAGTACTTC. This gives the protein CASKAGGYEQYF.

The chain carries TRBV30 and TRBJ1-6; no clear D gene. Trimming pared 4 bases from V and 5 bases from J, leaving 18 bases between. CDR3 size: 16 residues. CDR1 and CDR2 from the germline V gene are GTSNPN and SVGIG (reference sequence). Here the CDR3 reads CAWKMAEATDNSPLHF. The CDR3 bases are TGTGCCTGGAAGATGGCGGAAGCCACCGATAATTCACCCCTCCACTTT.

The J gene is TRBJ1-1, the V gene TRBV11-2; tentatively, D is TRBD1 (6 bases). Germline V CDR1 and CDR2: SGHAT, FQNNGV. V was pared by 3 bases and J by 5 bases, with 16 bases between. This CDR3 region has 15 residues. The DNA for the CDR3 is TGTGCCAGCAGCTTTTTAATGGGGGCAGGGACTGAAGCTTTCTTT. Its protein is CASSFLMGAGTEAFF. The variable domain in full, with the rest retrieved from reference TRBV11-2 and TRBJ1-1, is EAGVAQSPRYKIIEKRQSVAFWCNPISGHATLYWYQQILGQGPKLLIQFQNNGVVDDSQLPKDRFSAERLKGVDSTLKIQPAKLEDSAVYLCASSFLMGAGTEAFFGQGTRLTVV.

This chain uses TRBV27 with TRBJ1-5; tentative D call: TRBD1 (5 bases). The CDR3 sequence is 13 residues long. Germline V gene sequence: CDR1 MNHEY, CDR2 SMNVEV (reference sequence). Deletions cut 4 bases from V and 3 bases from J, with 7 bases between. The CDR3 DNA is TGTGCCAGCAGTTGGGGGGTCAATCAGCCCCAGCATTTT. Translation: CASSWGVNQPQHF.